This T cell receptor (beta chain) is drawn from a study of cytomegalovirus exposure and HLA in healthy donors. Study-level information: Of all 370 or so donors who were genotyped, roughly 85% belonged to the Caucasian-associated ancestry cluster. Notes on the study in general: In presence/absence analyses, roughly uniform sequencing depth across donors was assumed. A later analysis, which compared TCR beta chains of equal frequency, found the HLA-associated ones more clonally expanded. When a later analysis was performed, an Asian-associated ancestry cluster reportedly had fewer N-insertions than the approximately 700-donor mean.

This clone was detected only a few times. Its antigen is undetermined. This CDR3 region has 14 residues. The germline gives CDR1 SNHLY, CDR2 FYNNEI. Trimming removed 0 bases at V and 1 base at J, with 4 bases between. PCR was performed using 60 Vbeta and 13 Jbeta primers. Assay used: immunoSEQ multiplex PCR; TCRdb lists only in-frame clones, some missing. Of 210,000 or so clones listed, approximately 83% are singletons. The TCR was taken from a boy aged 2 to 10 in good health and CMV-seronegative. V gene TRBV2 combines with J gene TRBJ1-5, with D hard to call. The sequenced sample consisted of PBMCs. The CDR3 DNA reads TGTGCCAGCAGTGAAGCCAGGAGCAATCAGCCCCAGCATTTT. Translated: CASSEARSNQPQHF.